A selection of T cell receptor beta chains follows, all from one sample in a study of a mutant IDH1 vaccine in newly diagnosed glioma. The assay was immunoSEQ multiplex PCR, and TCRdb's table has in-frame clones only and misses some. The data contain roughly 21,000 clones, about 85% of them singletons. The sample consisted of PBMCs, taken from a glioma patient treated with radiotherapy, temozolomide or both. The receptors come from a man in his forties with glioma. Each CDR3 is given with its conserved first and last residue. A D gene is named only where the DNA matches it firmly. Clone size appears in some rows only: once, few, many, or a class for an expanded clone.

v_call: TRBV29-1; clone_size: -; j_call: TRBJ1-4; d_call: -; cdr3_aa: CSAIGDSTNEKLFF; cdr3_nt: TGCAGCGCGATCGGGGATTCAACTAATGAAAAACTGTTTTTT
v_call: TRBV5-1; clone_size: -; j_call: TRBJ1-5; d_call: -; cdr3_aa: CASRPDSSYSNQPQHF; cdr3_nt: TGCGCCAGCAGACCGGACAGTTCCTATAGCAATCAGCCCCAGCATTTT
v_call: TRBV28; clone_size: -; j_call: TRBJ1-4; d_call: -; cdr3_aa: CASSRTNEKLFF; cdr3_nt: TGTGCCAGCAGCAGGACTAATGAAAAACTGTTTTTT
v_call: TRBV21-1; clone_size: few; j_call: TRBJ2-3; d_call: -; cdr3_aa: CASTELAGPSTDTQYF; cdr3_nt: TGTGCCAGCACCGAATTAGCGGGCCCTAGCACAGATACGCAGTATTTT
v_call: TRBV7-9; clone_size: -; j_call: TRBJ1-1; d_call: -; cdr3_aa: CASSLGRFEAFF; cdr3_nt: TGTGCCAGCAGCTTAGGACGGTTTGAAGCTTTCTTT
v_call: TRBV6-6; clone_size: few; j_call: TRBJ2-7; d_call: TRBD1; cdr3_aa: CASSAGTGVDEQYF; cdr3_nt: TGTGCCAGCAGCGCCGGGACAGGTGTAGACGAGCAGTACTTC
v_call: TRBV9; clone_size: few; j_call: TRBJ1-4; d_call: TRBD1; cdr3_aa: CASSPNPGQSNEKLFF; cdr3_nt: TGTGCCAGCAGCCCCAACCCGGGACAGTCGAATGAAAAACTGTTTTTT
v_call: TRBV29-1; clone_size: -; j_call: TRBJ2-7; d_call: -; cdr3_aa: CSVTTWEFLAYEQYF; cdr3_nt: TGCAGCGTTACGACCTGGGAATTCTTGGCCTACGAGCAGTACTTC
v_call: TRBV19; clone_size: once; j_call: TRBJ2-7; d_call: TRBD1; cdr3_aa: CASSSGDRGLYEQYF; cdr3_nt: TGTGCCAGTAGTTCCGGGGACAGGGGGCTTTACGAGCAGTACTTC
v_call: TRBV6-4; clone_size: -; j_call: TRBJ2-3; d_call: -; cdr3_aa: CASSPQGTDTQYF; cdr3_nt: TGTGCCAGCAGTCCACAGGGAACAGATACGCAGTATTTT
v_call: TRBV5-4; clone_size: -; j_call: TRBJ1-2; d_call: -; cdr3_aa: CASSLAGVGAYGYTF; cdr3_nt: TGTGCCAGCAGCTTGGCCGGGGTCGGGGCCTATGGCTACACCTTC
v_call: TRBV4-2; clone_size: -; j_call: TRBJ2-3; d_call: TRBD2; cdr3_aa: CASSQDGGAADTQYF; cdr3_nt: TGTGCCAGCAGCCAAGACGGGGGGGCCGCAGATACGCAGTATTTT
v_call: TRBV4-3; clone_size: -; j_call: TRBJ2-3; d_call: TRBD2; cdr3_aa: CASSFQREGDTQYF; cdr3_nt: TGCGCCAGCAGCTTCCAGCGGGAGGGGGATACGCAGTATTTT
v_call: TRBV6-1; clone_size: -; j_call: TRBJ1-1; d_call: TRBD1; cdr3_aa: CATLLPGTGTEAFF; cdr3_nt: TGTGCCACCCTCCTCCCAGGGACAGGCACTGAAGCTTTCTTT
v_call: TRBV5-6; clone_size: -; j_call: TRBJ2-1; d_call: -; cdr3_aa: CASSLGLSSYNEQFF; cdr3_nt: TGTGCCAGCAGCTTGGGACTAAGCTCCTACAATGAGCAGTTCTTC
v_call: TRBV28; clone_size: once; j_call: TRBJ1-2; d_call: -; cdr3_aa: CASGGGRDDGNYGYTF; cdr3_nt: TGTGCCTCCGGGGGGGGCAGGGATGACGGAAATTATGGCTACACCTTC
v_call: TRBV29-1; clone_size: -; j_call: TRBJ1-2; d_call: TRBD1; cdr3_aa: CSVSGGVYGYTF; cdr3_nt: TGCAGCGTTTCAGGGGGCGTCTATGGCTACACCTTC
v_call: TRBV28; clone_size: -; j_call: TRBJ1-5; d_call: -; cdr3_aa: CASRNQGGPRQPQHF; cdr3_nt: TGTGCCAGCAGGAATCAGGGAGGGCCGAGGCAGCCCCAGCATTTT
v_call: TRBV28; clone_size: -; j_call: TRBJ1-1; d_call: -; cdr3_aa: CASSLVSGHLFLEAFF; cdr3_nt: TGTGCCAGCAGTTTGGTCAGCGGACACCTCTTTCTTGAAGCTTTCTTT
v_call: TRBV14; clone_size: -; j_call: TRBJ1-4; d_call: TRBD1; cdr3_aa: CASSQGQGDNEKLFF; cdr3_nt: TGTGCCAGCAGCCAAGGACAGGGGGATAATGAAAAACTGTTTTTT
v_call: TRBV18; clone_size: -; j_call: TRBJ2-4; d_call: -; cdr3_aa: CASSPPDSLAKNIQYF; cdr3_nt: TGTGCCAGCTCACCACCCGACAGCCTAGCCAAAAACATTCAGTACTTC
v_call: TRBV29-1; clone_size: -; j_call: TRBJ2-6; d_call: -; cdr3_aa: CSVGSGTASANVLTF; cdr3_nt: TGCAGCGTGGGCTCCGGGACTGCTAGCGCCAACGTCCTGACTTTC
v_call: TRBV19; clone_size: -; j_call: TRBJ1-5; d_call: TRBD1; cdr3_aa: CASPGQARVSQPQHF; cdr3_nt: TGTGCCAGCCCCGGACAGGCCAGAGTCTCCCAGCCCCAGCATTTT
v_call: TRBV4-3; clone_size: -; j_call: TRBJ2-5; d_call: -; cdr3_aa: CASSQVRTETQYF; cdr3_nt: TGCGCCAGCAGCCAAGTTAGAACGGAGACCCAGTACTTC
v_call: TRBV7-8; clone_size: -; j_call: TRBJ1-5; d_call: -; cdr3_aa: CASSRYSNQPQHF; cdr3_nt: TGTGCCAGCAGTAGGTATAGCAATCAGCCCCAGCATTTT
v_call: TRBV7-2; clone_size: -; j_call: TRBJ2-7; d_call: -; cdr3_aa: CASSLEVRPRYEQYF; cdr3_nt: TGTGCCAGCAGCTTAGAAGTCAGGCCGCGGTACGAGCAGTACTTC
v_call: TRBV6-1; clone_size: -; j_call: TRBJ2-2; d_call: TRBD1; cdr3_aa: CASSGPRDRGDTGELFF; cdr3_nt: TGTGCCAGCAGTGGTCCCCGGGACAGGGGGGACACCGGGGAGCTGTTTTTT
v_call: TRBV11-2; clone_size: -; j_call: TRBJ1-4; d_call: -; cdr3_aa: CASSLQATNEKLFF; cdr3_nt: TGTGCCAGCAGCTTACAGGCAACTAATGAAAAACTGTTTTTT
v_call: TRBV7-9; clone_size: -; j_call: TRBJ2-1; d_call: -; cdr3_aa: CASSLSANEQFF; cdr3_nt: TGTGCCAGCAGCTTATCTGCCAATGAGCAGTTCTTC
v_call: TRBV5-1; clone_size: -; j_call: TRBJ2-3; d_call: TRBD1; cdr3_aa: CASRIYGTGSTDTQYF; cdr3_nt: TGCGCCAGCCGTATATACGGGACAGGGAGCACAGATACGCAGTATTTT
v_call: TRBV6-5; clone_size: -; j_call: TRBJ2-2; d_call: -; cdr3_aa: CASTQGGENTGELFF; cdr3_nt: TGTGCCAGCACTCAGGGGGGAGAGAACACCGGGGAGCTGTTTTTT
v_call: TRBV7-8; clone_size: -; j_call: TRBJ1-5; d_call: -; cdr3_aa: CASSAPGRNQPQHF; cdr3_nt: TGTGCCAGCAGCGCCCCAGGGAGAAATCAGCCCCAGCATTTT
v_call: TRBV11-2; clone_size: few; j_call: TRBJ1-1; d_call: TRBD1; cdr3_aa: CASSEDRTAFF; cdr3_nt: TGTGCCAGCAGCGAGGACAGGACCGCTTTCTTT
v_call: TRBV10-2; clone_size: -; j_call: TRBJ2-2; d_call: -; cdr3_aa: CASQTAPRIGELFF; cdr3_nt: TGCGCCAGCCAGACGGCCCCCAGGATCGGGGAGCTGTTTTTT
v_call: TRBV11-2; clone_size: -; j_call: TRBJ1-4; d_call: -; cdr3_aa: CASSTTRQPNEKLFF; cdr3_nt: TGTGCCAGCAGCACGACCAGACAGCCCAATGAAAAACTGTTTTTT
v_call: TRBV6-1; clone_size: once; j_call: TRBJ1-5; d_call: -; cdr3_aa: CASSASANQPQHF; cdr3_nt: TGTGCCAGCAGTGCTTCAGCAAATCAGCCCCAGCATTTT
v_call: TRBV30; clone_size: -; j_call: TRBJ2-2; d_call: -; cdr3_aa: CAWDNRFTGELFF; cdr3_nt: TGTGCCTGGGATAACAGGTTCACCGGGGAGCTGTTTTTT
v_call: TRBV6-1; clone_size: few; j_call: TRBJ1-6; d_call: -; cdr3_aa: CASSEGVRGSPLHF; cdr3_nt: TGTGCCAGCAGTGAAGGGGTCCGGGGCTCACCCCTCCACTTT
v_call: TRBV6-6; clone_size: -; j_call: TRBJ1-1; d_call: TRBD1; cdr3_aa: CASTIRGTGGPEAFF; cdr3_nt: TGTGCCAGCACAATTCGGGGGACAGGGGGCCCTGAAGCTTTCTTT
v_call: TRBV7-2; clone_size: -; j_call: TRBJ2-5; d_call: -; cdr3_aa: CASSLSSGQETQYF; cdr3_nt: TGTGCCAGCAGCTTATCCAGCGGACAAGAGACCCAGTACTTC
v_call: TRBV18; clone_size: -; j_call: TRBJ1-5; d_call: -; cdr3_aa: CASSPPRYPGTNDQPQHF; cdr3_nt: TGTGCCAGCTCACCACCGCGTTACCCGGGGACTAATGATCAGCCCCAGCATTTT
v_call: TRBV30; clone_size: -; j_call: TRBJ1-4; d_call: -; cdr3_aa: CAWSGPEKLFF; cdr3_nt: TGTGCCTGGAGTGGGCCAGAAAAACTGTTTTTT
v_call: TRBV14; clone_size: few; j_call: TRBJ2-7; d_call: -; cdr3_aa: CASSQLQGGNYEQYF; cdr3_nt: TGTGCCAGCAGCCAACTGCAGGGGGGTAACTACGAGCAGTACTTC
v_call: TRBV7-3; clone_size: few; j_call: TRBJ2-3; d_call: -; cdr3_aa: CASSLTGPTFTDTQYF; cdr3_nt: TGTGCCAGCAGCTTAACGGGTCCCACTTTCACAGATACGCAGTATTTT
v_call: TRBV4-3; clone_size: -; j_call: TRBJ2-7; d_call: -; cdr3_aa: CASSQDLQYEQYF; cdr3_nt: TGCGCCAGCAGCCAAGATCTCCAATACGAGCAGTACTTC
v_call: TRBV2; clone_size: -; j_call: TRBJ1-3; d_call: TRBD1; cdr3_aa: CASSFRRPQGTVSSGNTIYF; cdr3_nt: TGTGCCAGCAGTTTCAGGCGTCCACAGGGGACAGTAAGCTCTGGAAACACCATATATTTT